Listed here are 22 T cell receptor beta chains from one sample, sequenced in a study of PD-1 blockade in classical Hodgkin lymphoma. Generated by immunoSEQ multiplex PCR, the TCRdb table keeps only in-frame clones and is missing some. The repertoire holds fewer than 30,000 clones, with approximately 87% as singletons. All trial patients relapsed after autologous stem cell transplantation. The sequencing used peripheral blood mononuclear cells (PBMCs), collected before the second cycle of nivolumab. The source of these receptors is a human donor with classical Hodgkin lymphoma.

V is TRBV5-8 and J is TRBJ2-2, with D uncertain. The CDR3 extends over 15 amino acids. In germline, CDR1 is SGHTS, CDR2 YDEGEE. The V gene lost 0 bases and the J gene lost 7 bases, with 13 bases spanning the gap. CDR3 amino acids: CASSLGTESFGELFF. Written as DNA, the CDR3 is TGTGCCAGCAGCTTGGGGACGGAGAGCTTCGGGGAGCTGTTTTTT.

This clone was counted a single time. The rearrangement joins TRBV28 to TRBJ1-5; 7 bases line up with TRBD1. CDR1 MDHEN and CDR2 SYDVKM come from the germline V gene. J lost 6 bases, V lost 6 bases, and 8 bases had no gene match. CDR3 length: 14 amino acids. The CDR3 coding sequence is TGTGCCAGCAGCCCGGGACAGCACTTTCAGCCCCAGCATTTT. This codes for CASSPGQHFQPQHF.

This clone showed up just once. The V and J genes are TRBV28 and TRBJ2-5; D possibly corresponds to TRBD2 (6 bases). The CDR3 extends over 14 amino acids. The V gene lost 5 bases and the J gene lost 1 base, with 11 bases spanning the gap. CDR1 and CDR2 (germline): MDHEN, SYDVKM. In nucleotides, the CDR3 is TGTGCCAGCAGTATTTTAGCGGTCCAAGAGACCCAGTACTTC. Amino acid sequence: CASSILAVQETQYF.

The chain combines TRBV30 with TRBJ2-2; D gene uncertain. There are 13 residues in the CDR3. Germline CDR1 and CDR2: GTSNPN and SVGIG (reference sequence). The V end lost 0 bases, the J end lost 5 bases, and 7 bases lay between the germline ends. The CDR3 region is CAWSVSGTGELFF. The CDR3, as DNA: TGTGCCTGGAGTGTAAGTGGGACCGGGGAGCTGTTTTTT. The full variable domain, with the rest looked up from reference TRBV30 and TRBJ2-2, is SQTIHQWPATLVQPVGSPLSLECTVEGTSNPNLYWYRQAAGRGLQLLFYSVGIGQISSEVPQNLSASRPQDRQFILSSKKLLLSDSGFYLCAWSVSGTGELFFGEGSRLTVL.

The chain couples TRBV27 to TRBJ2-5, with D perhaps TRBD2 (6 bases). Germline CDR1 MNHEY, CDR2 SMNVEV (reference sequence). Trimming shortened V by 5 bases and J by 1 base, and 14 bases separated the two germline ends. This CDR3 has 15 amino acids. The chain's CDR3 is CASSPRGTPQETQYF. CDR3 bases: TGTGCCAGCAGTCCACGCGGGACTCCCCAAGAGACCCAGTACTTC.

This chain connects TRBV11-2 to TRBJ2-1, with a weak D call TRBD2 (6 bases). This CDR3 is 15 amino acids long. Between the trimmed V and J ends, which lost 1 base and 7 bases, there was a span of 14 bases. The germline CDR1 and CDR2 sequences are SGHAT and FQNNGV. DNA of the CDR3: TGTGCCAGCAGCTTAGCGGGAGCGGGTTTAAATGAGCAGTTCTTC. As protein: CASSLAGAGLNEQFF.

A single count supports this clone. V is TRBV7-2 and J is TRBJ2-2; perhaps TRBD2 as D (6 bases). CDR1 is SGHTA and CDR2 is FQGNSA in the germline V gene. The CDR3 length is 15 residues. Trimming left V 3 bases short and J 2 bases short, with 10 bases between. The CDR3 spells CASSFSSANTGELFF. The CDR3 DNA sequence: TGTGCCAGCAGCTTTTCTAGCGCTAACACCGGGGAGCTGTTTTTT. The whole variable domain, remainder taken from reference TRBV7-2 and TRBJ2-2, is GAGVSQSPSNKVTEKGKDVELRCDPISGHTALYWYRQSLGQGLEFLIYFQGNSAPDKSGLPSDRFSAERTGGSVSTLTIQRTQQEDSAVYLCASSFSSANTGELFFGEGSRLTVL.

The rearrangement uses TRBV6-4 and TRBJ2-3, with 8 bases lining up with TRBD2. Trimming took 6 bases from V and 4 from J; bases not matched to a gene: 6. The CDR3 loop spans 14 amino acids. The germline V gene has CDR1 MRHNA and CDR2 SNTAGT. The chain's CDR3 is CASSGGAEADTQYF. CDR3 nucleotide sequence: TGTGCCAGCAGCGGGGGGGCCGAGGCAGATACGCAGTATTTT.

This chain uses TRBV28 with TRBJ1-1; 7 nucleotides align to TRBD1. Germline CDR1 reads MDHEN; CDR2 reads SYDVKM. Trimming cost V 7 bases and J 2 bases; bases outside gene matches: 4. The CDR3 covers 13 residues. The CDR3 coding sequence is TGTGCCAGCAAGGGACAGACTAACACTGAAGCTTTCTTT. This translates into CASKGQTNTEAFF.

The gene calls are TRBV7-2 and TRBJ2-5, with 12 bases aligning to TRBD2. CDR1 is SGHTA, CDR2 FQGNSA, per germline. The CDR3 spans 16 residues. Unmatched junction bases numbered 2, after V lost 2 bases and J lost 1 base. The CDR3 reads CASSLTSGGIQETQYF. The CDR3 DNA is TGTGCCAGCAGCTTAACTAGCGGGGGGATCCAAGAGACCCAGTACTTC. Complete variable domain (other parts from reference TRBV7-2 and TRBJ2-5): GAGVSQSPSNKVTEKGKDVELRCDPISGHTALYWYRQSLGQGLEFLIYFQGNSAPDKSGLPSDRFSAERTGGSVSTLTIQRTQQEDSAVYLCASSLTSGGIQETQYFGPGTRLLVL.

The genes are TRBV20-1 and TRBJ2-1, with D hard to call. This CDR3 region has 11 residues. Germline V gives CDR1 DFQATT, CDR2 SNEGSKA (reference sequence). V was pared by 3 bases and J by 10 bases, with 10 bases between. CDR3 amino acids: CSASRRQEQFF. Written as DNA, the CDR3 is TGCAGTGCTAGCCGGCGGCAGGAGCAGTTCTTC.

The chain carries TRBV6-1 and TRBJ1-2; D possibly corresponds to TRBD1 (5 bases). This CDR3 is 13 amino acids long. CDR1 is MNHNS and CDR2 is SASEGT in the germline V gene. Trimming took off 6 bases at V and 2 bases at J, with 10 bases between the two ends. CDR3 nucleotides: TGTGCCAGCAGCGCGCGGGGGAACTATGGCTACACCTTC. As protein: CASSARGNYGYTF.

The chain uses TRBV10-3 and TRBJ1-2; D is perhaps TRBD1 (6 bases). The CDR3 sequence is 17 residues long. Germline V gene data show CDR1 as ENHRY and CDR2 as SYGVKD. Between the trimmed V and J ends, which lost 0 bases and 2 bases, there was a span of 16 bases. The CDR3 DNA sequence: TGTGCCATCAGTGAGTCGTCATGGAAGGGGACAAACTATGGCTACACCTTC. This translates into CAISESSWKGTNYGYTF.

In this sample, this clone turned up a few times. The junction shows a germline mismatch at one end, possibly a read error. The J gene is TRBJ2-1, the V gene TRBV7-7; 8 positions match TRBD1. CDR1 and CDR2 (germline): SSHAT, FNYEAQ (reference sequence). The CDR3 loop spans 13 amino acids. This CDR3 is CASSLDRGNEQFF. Written as DNA, the CDR3 is TGTGCTAGCAGCTTAGACAGGGGCAATGAGCAGTTCTTC.

The chain is built from TRBV5-6 and TRBJ1-5; D gene unclear. Trimming took 7 bases from V and 6 from J, leaving 20 bases between them. The CDR3 has 15 residues. CDR1 and CDR2 (germline): SGHDT, YYEEEE. Here the CDR3 DNA reads TGTGCCAGCTCTACGGCGGGAACAAGGGTTCAGCCCCAGCATTTT. Its translation: CASSTAGTRVQPQHF.

The chain couples TRBV20-1 to TRBJ2-5; D gene unclear. This CDR3 spans 11 amino acids. V lost 4 bases to trimming and J lost 5 bases, with 8 bases between them. Germline assignment: CDR1 DFQATT and CDR2 SNEGSKA (reference sequence). The CDR3, as DNA: TGCAGTGCTATGCCGTGGGAGACCCAGTACTTC. Translation: CSAMPWETQYF.

In this sample, this clone turned up a few times. The V gene is TRBV2, the J gene TRBJ1-5; perhaps TRBD1 as D (6 bases). CDR1 and CDR2 (germline): SNHLY, FYNNEI. The CDR3 length is 15 residues. Trimming left V 6 bases short and J 2 bases short, with 14 bases between. The CDR3 nucleotides are TGTGCCAGCAGCGACCCCGGACAGCGCAATCAGCCCCAGCATTTT. It specifies CASSDPGQRNQPQHF.

This clone has just one count. The DNA for the CDR3 is TGCGCCAGCAGCTTGGATGGATCTGGAAACACCATATATTTT. Translating gives CASSLDGSGNTIYF. The chain employs TRBV5-1 and TRBJ1-3, with unresolved D. The CDR3 runs to 14 residues. V lost 0 bases, J lost 1 base, and 5 bases lay in between. Germline lookup yields CDR1 SGHRS and CDR2 YFSETQ. The full variable domain, in which reference TRBV5-1 and TRBJ1-3 provide the parts outside the CDR3, is KAGVTQTPRYLIKTRGQQVTLSCSPISGHRSVSWYQQTPGQGLQFLFEYFSETQRNKGNFPGRFSGRQFSNSRSEMNVSTLELGDSALYLCASSLDGSGNTIYFGEGSWLTVV.

V is TRBV27 and J is TRBJ2-5; the D gene is possibly TRBD1 (5 bases). CDR1 is MNHEY and CDR2 is SMNVEV in the germline V gene (reference sequence). This CDR3 has 13 residues. The V gene lost 6 bases and the J gene lost 5 bases, with 13 bases spanning the gap. The CDR3 spells CASRTGPGETQYF. The CDR3 bases are TGTGCCAGCAGGACGGGCCCAGGGGAGACCCAGTACTTC.

The CDR3 DNA reads TGTGCCAGCAGCTTCTGGGAGTCGCGGGACCATGGCTACACCTTC. Its protein is CASSFWESRDHGYTF. The V and J genes are TRBV7-9 and TRBJ1-2; maybe TRBD1 (5 bases). Germline V gives CDR1 SEHNR, CDR2 FQNEAQ (reference sequence). CDR3 size: 15 residues. V was cut by 3 bases and J by 6 bases, with 17 bases left in between.

The chain joins TRBV29-1 to TRBJ2-4; 10 positions agree with TRBD2. After removal of 5 bases from V and 3 bases from J, the junction contained 10 bases not matched to a gene. There are 16 residues in the CDR3. Germline V gene data show CDR1 as SQVTM and CDR2 as ANQGSEA. The DNA for the CDR3 is TGCAGCGTTTTACCCGGACTAGCGGAGCACAAAAACATTCAGTACTTC. Translation: CSVLPGLAEHKNIQYF.

The genes are TRBV7-2 and TRBJ2-3; D not resolved. Germline CDR1 and CDR2: SGHTA and FQGNSA. Trimming left V 3 bases short and J 2 bases short, with 9 bases between. This CDR3 region has 14 residues. The CDR3 nucleotides read TGTGCCAGCAGCTTCGGACCGGTCACAGATACGCAGTATTTT. Encoded protein: CASSFGPVTDTQYF.